This TCR beta chain was observed in a study of blood T cell repertoires in COVID-19 (TCRdb year 2020). For the wider study: Samples covering the acute and convalescent phases of COVID-19 were provided by collaborators in the United States, Italy and Spain. The prospective study material was composed of cDNA or gDNA derived from T cells, B-cell-depleted T cells, or PBMCs. Subjects who had been exposed to COVID-19, were actively infected with it, or had recovered from it provided the deeply sampled blood TCRbeta repertoires that made up the dataset. The sample metadata nearly always contained a de-identified subject ID, COVID-19 status, age in years and sex. A freely available public database, intended as a resource for researchers studying the immune response to SARS-CoV-2, is where the repertoires were released. Where available, HLA class I and class II types were taken from metadata supplied by the sample provider and were not determined by assay-based typing. The samples were drawn from two sources: the first 160 participants of the ongoing ImmuneRACE study, and 1,200 or so subjects contributed by 6 global collaborators. Findings and caveats that apply to the study as a whole: Clinical and demographic metadata were provided uncurated, with the amount varying by source and participant.

TCRbeta CDR3 regions were amplified from genomic DNA using the immunoSEQ Assay, a bias-controlled multiplex PCR. In the paper's pipeline: The number of nucleated cells in each sample was estimated from the amplification of reference gene primers within the assay. To quantify the absolute abundance of each unique TCRbeta CDR3 rearrangement, sequence reads were collapsed and filtered. For each sample, productive Simpson clonality was calculated as the square root of Simpson's diversity index across productive rearrangements. TCRdb took this table from immuneACCESS and kept in-frame rearrangements with V and J called. Such tables lack part of the clones; where checked against another copy, unresolved V genes explain under half of the gap, and the rest is unexplained. V and J calls and clone size follow that table, whereas D and trimming were derived from the DNA. In this sample the table shows fewer than 350,000 clones, around 81% of which occur a single time. The ten top clones hold about 2.9% of the sample.

Reading from cysteine to phenylalanine, the CDR3 counts 16 amino acids. The only DNA kept is the CDR3, 48 bases in frame from the first base. According to the germline V gene, CDR1 reads SGHDT and CDR2 reads YYEEEE. The V end gives up 2 bases and the J end 2 bases, leaving 4 bases in the junction not matched to a gene. The collaborating institutions used their own protocols to collect whole blood in K2EDTA tubes. For TCRbeta analysis, collaborators shipped samples in one of three forms: frozen whole blood, isolated PBMCs, or DNA extracted from either of those sample types. A note on this clone: Its antigen is currently not known. Base-call qualities are not available, and no considerably larger clone is one nucleotide away.

This TCR was recovered from a woman aged 60-75 years with active or convalescent COVID-19. This chain joins TRBV5-6 to TRBJ2-5; 12 bases in the middle match TRBD2. Sample: peripheral blood. The DNA sequence is given as TGTGCCAGCAGCTTCCGACTAGCGGGGGTTCAAGAGACCCAGTACTTC. This yields the protein CASSFRLAGVQETQYF. Supplemented by the reference TRBV5-6 and TRBJ2-5 proteins around the CDR3, the complete variable domain is DAGVTQSPTHLIKTRGQQVTLRCSPKSGHDTVSWYQQALGQGPQFIFQYYEEEERQRGNFPDRFSGHQFPNYSSELNVNALLLGDSALYLCASSFRLAGVQETQYFGPGTRLLVL.